This TCR beta chain is drawn from a study of cytomegalovirus exposure and HLA in healthy donors. Study outcomes and limitations: Trimming of TCR beta V- and J-genes showed a link, identified in a later analysis, to a missense DCLRE1C variant. Most sequenced TCRs were rare (though some public TCRs occurred in many donors).

With respect to this clone: The antigen is not known.

Researchers ran the PCR with 60 Vbeta and 13 Jbeta primers. Profiled with immunoSEQ multiplex PCR; TCRdb holds only in-frame clones, not every one. Altogether approximately 97,000 clones are present, approximately 70% being singletons, with the ten largest covering under 4.5%. The CDR3 extends over 15 amino acids. V was cut by 4 bases and J by 5 bases, with 18 bases left in between. Germline-derived CDR1 and CDR2 are MGHRA and YSYEKL. Source material: PBMCs. The chain couples TRBV4-1 to TRBJ2-7; the D gene is possibly TRBD2 (7 bases). The TCR comes from a man aged 35-49 years in good health and CMV-seronegative. This chain's CDR3 is CASSLSGGRSHEQYF. CDR3 coding DNA: TGCGCCAGCAGCCTCTCGGGGGGCCGGAGCCACGAGCAGTACTTC.